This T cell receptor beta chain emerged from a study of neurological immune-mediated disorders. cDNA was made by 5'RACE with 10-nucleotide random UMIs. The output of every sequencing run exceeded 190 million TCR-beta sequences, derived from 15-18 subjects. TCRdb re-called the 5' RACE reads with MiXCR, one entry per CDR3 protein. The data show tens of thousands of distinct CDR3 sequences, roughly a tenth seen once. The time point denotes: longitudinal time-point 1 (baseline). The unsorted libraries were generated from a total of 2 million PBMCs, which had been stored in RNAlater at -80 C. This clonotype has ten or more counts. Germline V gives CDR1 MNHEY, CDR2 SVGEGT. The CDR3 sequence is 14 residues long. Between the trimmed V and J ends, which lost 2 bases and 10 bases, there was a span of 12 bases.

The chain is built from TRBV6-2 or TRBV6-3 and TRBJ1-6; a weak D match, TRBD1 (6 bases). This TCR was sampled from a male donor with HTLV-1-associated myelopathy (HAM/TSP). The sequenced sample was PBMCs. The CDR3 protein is CASSYKGGESPLHF. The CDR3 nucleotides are TGTGCCAGCAGTTACAAAGGGGGTGAGTCACCCCTCCACTTT.